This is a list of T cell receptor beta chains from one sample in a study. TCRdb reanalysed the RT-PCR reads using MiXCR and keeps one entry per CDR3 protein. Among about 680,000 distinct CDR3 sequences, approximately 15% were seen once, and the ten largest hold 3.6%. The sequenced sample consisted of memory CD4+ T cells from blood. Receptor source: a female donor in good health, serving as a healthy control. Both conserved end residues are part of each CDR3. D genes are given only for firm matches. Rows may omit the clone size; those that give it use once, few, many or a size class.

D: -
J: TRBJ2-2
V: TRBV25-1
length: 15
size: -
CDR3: CASSPLRTVTGELFF
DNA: TGTGCCAGCAGTCCCCTCCGGACTGTCACCGGGGAGCTGTTTTTT

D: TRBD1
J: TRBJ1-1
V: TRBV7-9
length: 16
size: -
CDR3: CASSTPGGFQPTEAFF
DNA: TGTGCCAGCAGTACACCAGGGGGTTTTCAGCCGACTGAAGCTTTCTTT

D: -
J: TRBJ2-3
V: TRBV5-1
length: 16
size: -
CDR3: CASSLPISDGTDTQYF
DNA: TGCGCCAGCAGCTTGCCGATCTCCGACGGCACAGATACGCAGTATTTT

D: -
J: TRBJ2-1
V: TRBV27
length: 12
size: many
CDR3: CASKPAGNEQFF
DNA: TGTGCCAGCAAACCCGCAGGGAATGAGCAGTTCTTC

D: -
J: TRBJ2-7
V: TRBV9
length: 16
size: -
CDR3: CASSVYYGTPSYEQYF
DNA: TGTGCCAGCAGCGTATATTATGGGACTCCCTCCTACGAGCAGTACTTC

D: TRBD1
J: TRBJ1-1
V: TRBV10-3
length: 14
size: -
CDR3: CAISVEGARTEAFF
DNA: TGTGCCATCAGTGTAGAGGGGGCGAGGACTGAAGCTTTCTTT

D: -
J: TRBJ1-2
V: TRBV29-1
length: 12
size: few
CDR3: CSVHESVYGYTF
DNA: TGCAGCGTCCATGAGTCGGTTTATGGCTACACCTTC

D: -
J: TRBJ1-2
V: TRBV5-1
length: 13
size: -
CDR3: CASSRGVTDGYTF
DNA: TGCGCCAGCAGCCGAGGGGTGACAGATGGCTACACCTTC

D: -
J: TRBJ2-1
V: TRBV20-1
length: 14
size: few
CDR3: CSARGLARWDEHFF
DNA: TGCAGTGCTAGGGGCCTAGCGAGGTGGGATGAGCATTTCTTC

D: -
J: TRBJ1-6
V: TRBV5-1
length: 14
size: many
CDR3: CASSLDDSDSPLHF
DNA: TGCGCCAGCAGCTTGGACGACTCGGATTCACCCCTCCACTTT

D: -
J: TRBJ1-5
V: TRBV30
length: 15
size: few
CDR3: CAWSVRLHADQPQHF
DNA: TGTGCCTGGAGTGTACGCCTGCATGCGGATCAGCCCCAGCATTTT

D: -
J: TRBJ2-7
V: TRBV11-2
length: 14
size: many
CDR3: CASSSQIGSYEQYF
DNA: TGTGCCAGCAGCTCCCAAATCGGGTCCTACGAGCAGTACTTC

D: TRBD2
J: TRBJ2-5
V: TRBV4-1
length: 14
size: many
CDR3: CASSRAGEVETQYF
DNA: TGCGCCAGCAGCCGAGCGGGAGAGGTGGAGACCCAGTACTTC

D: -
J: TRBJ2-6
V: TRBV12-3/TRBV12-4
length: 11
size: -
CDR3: CASSPMIPLTF
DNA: TGTGCCAGCAGCCCGATGATACCCTTGACTTTC

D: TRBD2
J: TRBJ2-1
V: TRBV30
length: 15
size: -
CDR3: CAWSRLADSYNEQFF
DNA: TGTGCCTGGAGTAGACTAGCGGATTCCTACAATGAGCAGTTCTTC

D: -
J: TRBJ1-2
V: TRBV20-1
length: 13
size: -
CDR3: CSAIFEGGYGYTF
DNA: TGCAGTGCGATCTTCGAGGGCGGCTATGGCTACACCTTC

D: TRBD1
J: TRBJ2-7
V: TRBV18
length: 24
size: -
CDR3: CASSLVPGQWYQRRVQYCAFWGYF
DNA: TGTGCCAGCTCACTAGTCCCGGGACAGTGGTATCAACGCAGAGTACAATACTGTGCTTTCTGGGGGTACTTC

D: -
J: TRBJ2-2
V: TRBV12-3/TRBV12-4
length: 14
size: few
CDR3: CASSMGQNTGELFF
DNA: TGTGCCAGCAGTATGGGACAGAACACCGGGGAGCTGTTTTTT

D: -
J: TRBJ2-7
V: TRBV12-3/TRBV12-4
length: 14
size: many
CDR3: CASSLGGLEYEQYF
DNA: TGTGCCAGCAGTTTAGGCGGTCTCGAGTACGAGCAGTACTTC

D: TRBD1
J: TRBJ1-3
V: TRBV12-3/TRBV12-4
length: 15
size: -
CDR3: CASSQRRTGGNTIYF
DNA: TGTGCCAGCAGTCAAAGACGGACAGGAGGAAACACCATATATTTT

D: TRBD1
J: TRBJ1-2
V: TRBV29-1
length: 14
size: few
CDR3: CSAFDRDRDYGYTF
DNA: TGCAGCGCCTTTGACAGGGATCGGGACTATGGCTACACCTTC

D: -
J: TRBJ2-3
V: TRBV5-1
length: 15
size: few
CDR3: CASSLVQGEADTQYF
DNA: TGCGCCAGCAGCTTGGTTCAGGGGGAGGCAGATACGCAGTATTTT

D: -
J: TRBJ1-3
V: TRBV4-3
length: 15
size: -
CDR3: CASSQEAGIGNTIYF
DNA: TGCGCCAGCAGCCAAGAGGCAGGGATCGGAAACACCATATATTTT

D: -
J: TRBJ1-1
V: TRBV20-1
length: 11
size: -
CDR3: CGIHRVSEAFF
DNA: TGCGGGATTCATAGGGTGTCTGAAGCTTTCTTT

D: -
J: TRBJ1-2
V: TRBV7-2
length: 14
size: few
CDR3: CASSLAGYNYGYTF
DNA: TGTGCCAGCAGCTTAGCCGGCTATAACTATGGCTACACCTTC

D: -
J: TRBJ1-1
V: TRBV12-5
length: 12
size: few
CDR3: CASGQQGGEAFF
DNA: TGTGCTAGTGGACAACAGGGAGGTGAAGCTTTCTTT

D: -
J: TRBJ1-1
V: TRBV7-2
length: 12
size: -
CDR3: CASSSKVTEAFF
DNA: TGTGCCAGCAGTAGCAAGGTCACTGAAGCTTTCTTT

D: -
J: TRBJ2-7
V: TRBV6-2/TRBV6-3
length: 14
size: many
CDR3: CASSSAGGSHEQYF
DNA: TGTGCCAGCAGTTCTGCAGGTGGTAGCCACGAGCAGTACTTC

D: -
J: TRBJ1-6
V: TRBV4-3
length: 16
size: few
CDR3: CASSQDIRAGNSPLHF
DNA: TGCGCCAGCAGCCAAGATATCCGCGCAGGCAATTCACCCCTCCACTTT

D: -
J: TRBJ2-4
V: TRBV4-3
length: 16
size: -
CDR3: CASSPGEEIGKNIQYF
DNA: TGCGCCAGCAGCCCGGGGGAGGAGATAGGCAAAAACATTCAGTACTTC

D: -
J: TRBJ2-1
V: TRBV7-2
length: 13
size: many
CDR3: CASSLSLYNEQFF
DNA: TGTGCCAGCAGCTTAAGTCTCTACAATGAGCAGTTCTTC

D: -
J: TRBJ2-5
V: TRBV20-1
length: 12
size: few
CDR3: CSAVRGGETQYF
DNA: TGCAGTGCTGTTAGGGGGGGGGAGACCCAGTACTTC

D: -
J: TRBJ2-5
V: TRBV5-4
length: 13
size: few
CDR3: CASQRGGSETQYF
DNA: TGTGCCAGCCAGCGAGGGGGTTCAGAGACCCAGTACTTC

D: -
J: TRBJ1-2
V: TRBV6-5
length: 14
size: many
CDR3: CASNEGLRDYGYTF
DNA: TGTGCCAGCAATGAGGGTCTTCGGGACTATGGCTACACCTTC

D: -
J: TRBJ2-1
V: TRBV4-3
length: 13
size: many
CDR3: CASSQGTGNEQFF
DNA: TGCGCCAGCAGCCAAGGAACTGGCAATGAGCAGTTCTTC

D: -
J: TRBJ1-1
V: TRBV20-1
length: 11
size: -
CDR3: CSARPLLETFF
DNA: TGCAGTGCTAGACCCCTATTGGAAACTTTCTTT

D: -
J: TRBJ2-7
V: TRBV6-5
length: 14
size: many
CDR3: CASSSPDTAYEQYF
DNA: TGTGCCAGCAGTTCCCCGGACACAGCCTACGAGCAGTACTTC

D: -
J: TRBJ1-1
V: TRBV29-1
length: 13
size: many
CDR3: CSASSRLNTEAFF
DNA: TGCAGCGCGTCGTCCAGACTTAACACTGAAGCTTTCTTT

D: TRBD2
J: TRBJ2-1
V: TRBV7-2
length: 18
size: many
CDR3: CASSPRLSSGGGYNEQFF
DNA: TGTGCCAGCAGCCCACGACTAAGTAGCGGGGGTGGCTACAATGAGCAGTTCTTC

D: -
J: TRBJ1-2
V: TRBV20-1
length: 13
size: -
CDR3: CSAYPGGAEGYTF
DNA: TGCAGTGCTTACCCCGGGGGCGCGGAGGGCTACACCTTC